This TCR beta chain was found in a study of tumor-infiltrating lymphocytes in primary liver carcinoma. Concerning this clonotype: Its antigen is undetermined. An end of the junction differs from the germline gene, which may be a read error.

Broader study findings: Reduced overlap was seen in tumor-adjacent and tumor-blood pairs versus tumor region pairs. Blood trailed tumors significantly in top-250-clone fraction (p = 0.039).

Germline V gene sequence: CDR1 SGHNT, CDR2 YENEEA. There are 16 residues in the CDR3. Using a constant-region primer together with ProtoScript II reverse transcriptase, TCR beta cDNA was made from 450 to 600 ng of total RNA. The TCR beta library was amplified through three nested multiplex PCR rounds in a modified ARM-PCR procedure. Researchers ran the first two PCR rounds for roughly 10 cycles each with TRBV1-TRBV30 forward primers and a C-beta reverse primer. TCRdb fed the multiplex PCR reads into MiXCR, producing one record per CDR3 protein. The repertoire holds about 190,000 distinct CDR3 sequences, with around four fifths as singletons. Investigators took RNA and DNA out together from 20-30 mg of unsorted bulk tissue. Viable tumor cell content exceeded 90% in every tumor sample.

The receptor was derived from a man in his forties with primary liver carcinoma and hepatitis B virus infection. Sequencing was performed on tumor tissue from primary liver carcinoma. The chain is built from TRBV11-3 and TRBJ2-1; TRBD2 agrees at 9 bases. CDR3 region: CASNLGIAGERSGQFF. CDR3 sequence (DNA): TGTGCCAGCAACTTAGGTATAGCGGGAGAGCGAAGTGGGCAGTTCTTC.